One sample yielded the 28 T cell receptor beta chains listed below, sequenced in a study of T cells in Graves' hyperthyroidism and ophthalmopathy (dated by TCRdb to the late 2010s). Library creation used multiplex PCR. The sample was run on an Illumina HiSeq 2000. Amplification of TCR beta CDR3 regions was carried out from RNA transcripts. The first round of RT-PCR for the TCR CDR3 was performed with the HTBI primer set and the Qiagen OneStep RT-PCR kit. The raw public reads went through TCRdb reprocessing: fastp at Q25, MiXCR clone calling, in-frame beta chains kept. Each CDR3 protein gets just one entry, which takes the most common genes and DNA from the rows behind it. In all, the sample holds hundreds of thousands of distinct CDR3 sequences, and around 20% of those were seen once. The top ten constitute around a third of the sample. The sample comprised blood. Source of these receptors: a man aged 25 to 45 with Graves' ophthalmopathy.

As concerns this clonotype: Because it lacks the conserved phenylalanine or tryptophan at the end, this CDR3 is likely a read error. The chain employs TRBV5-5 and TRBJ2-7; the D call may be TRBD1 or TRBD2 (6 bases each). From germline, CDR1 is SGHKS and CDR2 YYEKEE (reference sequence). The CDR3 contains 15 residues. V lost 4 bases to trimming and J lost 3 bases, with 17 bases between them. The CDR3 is CASSQDWGASYEQYL. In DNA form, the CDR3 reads TGTGCCAGCAGCCAGGACTGGGGGGCAAGCTACGAGCAGTACCTC.

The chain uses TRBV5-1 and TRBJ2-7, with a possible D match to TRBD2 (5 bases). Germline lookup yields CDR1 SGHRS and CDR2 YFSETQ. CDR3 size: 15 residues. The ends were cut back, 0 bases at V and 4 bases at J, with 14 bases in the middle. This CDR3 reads CASSLDSSPLYEQYF. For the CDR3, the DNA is TGCGCCAGCAGCTTGGACTCTAGCCCCCTTTACGAGCAGTACTTC.

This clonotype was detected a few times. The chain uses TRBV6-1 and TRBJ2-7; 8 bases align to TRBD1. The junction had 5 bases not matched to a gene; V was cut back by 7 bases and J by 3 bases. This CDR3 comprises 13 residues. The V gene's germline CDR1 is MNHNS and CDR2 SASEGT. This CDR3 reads CASKTGTGYEQYF. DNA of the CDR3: TGTGCCAGCAAGACCGGGACAGGCTACGAGCAGTACTTC.

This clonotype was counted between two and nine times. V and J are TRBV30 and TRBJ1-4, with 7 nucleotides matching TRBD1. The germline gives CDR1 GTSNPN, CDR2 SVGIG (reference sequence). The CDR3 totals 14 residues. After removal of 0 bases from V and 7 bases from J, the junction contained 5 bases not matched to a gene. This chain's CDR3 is CAWSVEGAGEKLFF. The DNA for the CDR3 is TGTGCCTGGAGTGTGGAGGGGGCGGGTGAAAAACTGTTTTTT.

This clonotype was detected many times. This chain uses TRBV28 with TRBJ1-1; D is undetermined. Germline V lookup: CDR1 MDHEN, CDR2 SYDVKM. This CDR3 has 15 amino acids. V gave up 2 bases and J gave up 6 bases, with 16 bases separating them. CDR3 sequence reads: CASSLPPLQEAEAFF. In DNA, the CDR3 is TGTGCCAGCAGTTTACCTCCCCTGCAGGAGGCTGAAGCTTTCTTT.

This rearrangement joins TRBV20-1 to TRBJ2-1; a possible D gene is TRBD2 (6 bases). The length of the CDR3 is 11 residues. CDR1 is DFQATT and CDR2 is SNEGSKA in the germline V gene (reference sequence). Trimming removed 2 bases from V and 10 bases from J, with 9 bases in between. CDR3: CSARLAREQFF. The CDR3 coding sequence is TGCAGTGCTAGACTAGCGCGGGAGCAGTTCTTC.

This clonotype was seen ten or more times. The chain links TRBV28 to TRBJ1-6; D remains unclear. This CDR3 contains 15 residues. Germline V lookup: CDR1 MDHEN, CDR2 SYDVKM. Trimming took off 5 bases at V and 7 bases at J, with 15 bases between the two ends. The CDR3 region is CASSEGGRLNSPLHF. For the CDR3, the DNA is TGTGCCAGCAGTGAAGGAGGCAGGTTGAATTCACCCCTCCACTTT. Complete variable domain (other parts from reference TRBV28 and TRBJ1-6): DVKVTQSSRYLVKRTGEKVFLECVQDMDHENMFWYRQDPGLGLRLIYFSYDVKMKEKGDIPEGYSVSREKKERFSLILESASTNQTSMYLCASSEGGRLNSPLHFGNGTRLTVT.

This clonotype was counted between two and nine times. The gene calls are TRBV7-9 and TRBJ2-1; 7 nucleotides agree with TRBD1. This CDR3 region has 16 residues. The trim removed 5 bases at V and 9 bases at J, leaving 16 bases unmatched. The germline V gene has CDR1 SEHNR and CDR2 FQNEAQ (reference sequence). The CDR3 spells CASSPTPGQFFFEQFF. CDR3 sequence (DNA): TGTGCCAGCAGCCCGACTCCGGGACAGTTTTTTTTTGAGCAGTTCTTC.

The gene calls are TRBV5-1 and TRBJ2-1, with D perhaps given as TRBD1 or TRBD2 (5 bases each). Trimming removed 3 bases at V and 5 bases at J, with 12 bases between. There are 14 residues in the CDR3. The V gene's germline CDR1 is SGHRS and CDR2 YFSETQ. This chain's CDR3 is CASSWGTKDNEQFF. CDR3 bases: TGCGCCAGCAGCTGGGGGACCAAAGACAATGAGCAGTTCTTC.

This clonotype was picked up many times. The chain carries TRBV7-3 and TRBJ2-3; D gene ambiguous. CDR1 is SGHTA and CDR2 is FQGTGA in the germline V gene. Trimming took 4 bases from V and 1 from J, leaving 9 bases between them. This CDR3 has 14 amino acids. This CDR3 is CASSSASGTDTQYF. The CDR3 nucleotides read TGTGCCAGCAGCTCCGCCAGCGGCACAGATACGCAGTATTTT.

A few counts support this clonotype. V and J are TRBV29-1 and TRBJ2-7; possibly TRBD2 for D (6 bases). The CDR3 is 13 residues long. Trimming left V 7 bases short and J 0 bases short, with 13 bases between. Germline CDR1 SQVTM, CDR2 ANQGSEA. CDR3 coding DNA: TGCAGCGCCCGGGGGTCCCCCTCCTACGAGCAGTACTTC. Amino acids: CSARGSPSYEQYF.

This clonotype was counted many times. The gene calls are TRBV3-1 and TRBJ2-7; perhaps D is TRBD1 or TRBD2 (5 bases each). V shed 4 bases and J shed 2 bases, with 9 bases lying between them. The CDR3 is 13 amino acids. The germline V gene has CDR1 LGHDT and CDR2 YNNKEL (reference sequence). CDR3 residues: CASSRRGPYEQYF. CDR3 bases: TGTGCCAGCAGCCGTCGGGGCCCCTACGAGCAGTACTTC.

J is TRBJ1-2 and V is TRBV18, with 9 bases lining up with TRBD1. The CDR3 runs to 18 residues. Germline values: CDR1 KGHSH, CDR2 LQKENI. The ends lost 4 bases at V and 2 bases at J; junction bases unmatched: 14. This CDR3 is CASSQTGTGRNSNYGYTF. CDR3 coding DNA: TGTGCCAGCTCACAAACCGGGACAGGGCGAAATTCGAACTATGGCTACACCTTC.

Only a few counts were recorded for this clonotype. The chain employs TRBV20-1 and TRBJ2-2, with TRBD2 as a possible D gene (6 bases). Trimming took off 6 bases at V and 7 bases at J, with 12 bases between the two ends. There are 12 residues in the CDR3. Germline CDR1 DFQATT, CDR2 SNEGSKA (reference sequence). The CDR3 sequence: CSARREHGELFF. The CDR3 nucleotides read TGCAGTGCCCGACGGGAGCACGGGGAGCTGTTTTTT.

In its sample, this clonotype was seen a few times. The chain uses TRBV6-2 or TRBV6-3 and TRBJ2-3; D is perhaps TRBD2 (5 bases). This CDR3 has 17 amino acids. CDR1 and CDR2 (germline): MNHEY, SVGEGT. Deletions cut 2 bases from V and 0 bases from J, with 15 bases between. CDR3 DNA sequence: TGTGCCAGCAGTTACAATACTTGGCGGGCCAGCACAGATACGCAGTATTTT. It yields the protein CASSYNTWRASTDTQYF.

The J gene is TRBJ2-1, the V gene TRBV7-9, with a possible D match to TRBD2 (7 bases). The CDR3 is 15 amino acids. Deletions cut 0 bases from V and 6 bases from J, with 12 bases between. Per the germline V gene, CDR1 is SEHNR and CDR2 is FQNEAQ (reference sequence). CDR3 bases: TGTGCCAGCAGCTTAGCGGGAGGGGGTTCCAATGAGCAGTTCTTC. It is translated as CASSLAGGGSNEQFF.

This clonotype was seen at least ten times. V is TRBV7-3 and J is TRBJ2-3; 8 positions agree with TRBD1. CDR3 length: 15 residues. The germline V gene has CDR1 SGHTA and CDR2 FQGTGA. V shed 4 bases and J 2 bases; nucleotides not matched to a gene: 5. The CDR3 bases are TGTGCCAGCAGCTCGACAGGGGCGTTCACAGATACGCAGTATTTT. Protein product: CASSSTGAFTDTQYF.

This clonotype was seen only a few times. The CDR3 DNA follows: TGTGCCAGCAGCTCATCCGACAGGGGCAATGAGCAGTTCTTC. The encoded protein is CASSSSDRGNEQFF. The chain recombines TRBV7-9 with TRBJ2-1; 8 bases are shared with TRBD1. Germline V CDR1 and CDR2: SEHNR, FQNEAQ (reference sequence). CDR3 length: 14 residues. V lost 4 bases and J lost 6; bases outside the gene matches: 5. The whole variable domain, filled in from reference TRBV7-9 and TRBJ2-1, reads DTGVSQNPRHKITKRGQNVTFRCDPISEHNRLYWYRQTLGQGPEFLTYFQNEAQLEKSRLLSDRFSAERPKGSFSTLEIQRTEQGDSAMYLCASSSSDRGNEQFFGPGTRLTVL.

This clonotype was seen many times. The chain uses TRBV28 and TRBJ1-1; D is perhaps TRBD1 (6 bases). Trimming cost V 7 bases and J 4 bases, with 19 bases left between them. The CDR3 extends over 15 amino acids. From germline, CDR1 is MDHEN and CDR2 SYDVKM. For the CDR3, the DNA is TGTGCCAGCATTATGGGGGGGGCGCGGGGCACTGAAGCTTTCTTT. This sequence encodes CASIMGGARGTEAFF.

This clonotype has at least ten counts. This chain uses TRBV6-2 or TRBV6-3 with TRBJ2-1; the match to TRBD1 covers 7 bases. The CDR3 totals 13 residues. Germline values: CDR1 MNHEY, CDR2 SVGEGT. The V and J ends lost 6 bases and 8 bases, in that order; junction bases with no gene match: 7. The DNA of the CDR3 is TGTGCCAGCAGGCAGACAGGGAGCGATGAGCAGTTCTTC. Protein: CASRQTGSDEQFF.

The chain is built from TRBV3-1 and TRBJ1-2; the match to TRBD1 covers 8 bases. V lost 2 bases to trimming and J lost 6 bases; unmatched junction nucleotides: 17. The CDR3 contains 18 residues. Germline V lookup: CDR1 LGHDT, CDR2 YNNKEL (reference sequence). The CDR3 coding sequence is TGTGCCAGCAGCCAAATATACTCCGGGGCAGGGGGCCAGGATGGCTACACCTTC. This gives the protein CASSQIYSGAGGQDGYTF.

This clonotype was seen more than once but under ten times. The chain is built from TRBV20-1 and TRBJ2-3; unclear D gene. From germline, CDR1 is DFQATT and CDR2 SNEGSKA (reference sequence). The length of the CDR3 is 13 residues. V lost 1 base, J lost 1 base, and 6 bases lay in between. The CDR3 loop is CSARVSGTDTQYF. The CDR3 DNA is TGCAGTGCTAGAGTCAGCGGCACAGATACGCAGTATTTT.

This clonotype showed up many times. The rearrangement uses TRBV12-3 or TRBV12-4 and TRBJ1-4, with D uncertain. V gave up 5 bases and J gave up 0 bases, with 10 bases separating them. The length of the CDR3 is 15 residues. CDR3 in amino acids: CASSPRFSTNEKLFF. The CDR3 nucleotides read TGTGCCAGCAGTCCGAGATTCTCAACTAATGAAAAACTGTTTTTT.

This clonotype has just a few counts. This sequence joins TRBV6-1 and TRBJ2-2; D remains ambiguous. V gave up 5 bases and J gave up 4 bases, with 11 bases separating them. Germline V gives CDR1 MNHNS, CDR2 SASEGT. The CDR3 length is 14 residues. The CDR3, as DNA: TGTGCCAGCAGTTTCGGGCCGATCACCGGGGAGCTGTTTTTT. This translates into CASSFGPITGELFF.

DNA of the CDR3: TGCAGTGCTAGTGCCAAAAACATTCAGTACTTC. As protein: CSASAKNIQYF. The chain joins TRBV20-1 to TRBJ2-4; the D is unclear. The CDR3 totals 11 residues. Germline V gene data show CDR1 as DFQATT and CDR2 as SNEGSKA (reference sequence). Trimming removed 3 bases at V and 1 base at J, with 1 base between.

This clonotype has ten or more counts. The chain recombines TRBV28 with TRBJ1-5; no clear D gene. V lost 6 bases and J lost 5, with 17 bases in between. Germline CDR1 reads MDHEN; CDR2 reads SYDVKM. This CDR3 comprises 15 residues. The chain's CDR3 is CASSPGSTGDQPQHF. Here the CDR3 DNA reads TGTGCCAGCAGCCCCGGGTCGACCGGGGATCAGCCCCAGCATTTT.

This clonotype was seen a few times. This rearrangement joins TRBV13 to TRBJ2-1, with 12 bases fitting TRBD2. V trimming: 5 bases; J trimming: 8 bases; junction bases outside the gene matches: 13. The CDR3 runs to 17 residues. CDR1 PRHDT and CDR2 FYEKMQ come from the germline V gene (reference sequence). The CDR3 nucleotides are TGTGCCAGCAGCGTAACCCTGCGACTAGCGGGAGCAGATGAGCAGTTCTTC. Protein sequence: CASSVTLRLAGADEQFF.

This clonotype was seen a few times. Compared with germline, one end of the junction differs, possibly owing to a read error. As DNA, the CDR3 is TGTGCCAGCTCACGAGGAGGGACTAGCTCCCACGAGCAGTACTTC. Translating it yields CASSRGGTSSHEQYF. The chain uses TRBV6-1 and TRBJ2-7; 9 bases match TRBD2. Germline V gene sequence: CDR1 MNHNS, CDR2 SASEGT. The CDR3 totals 15 residues.